A single sample is the source of the 15 T cell receptor beta chains below, sequenced in a study of shared clonotypes between healthy human individuals. Naive CD8 populations comprised CD45RO-negative cells positively selected for CCR7, excluding terminally differentiated effector memory CD45RA+ cells. Some clones are missing from TCRdb's copy, which holds only in-frame ones; the method was immunoSEQ multiplex PCR. Among over 800,000 clones listed, around 93% were seen once. The sample taken for sequencing was naive CD8+ T cells sorted from blood. The origin of the receptors is a man under 40 in good health.

The chain uses TRBV2 and TRBJ2-7, with 8 positions matching TRBD1. After removal of 9 bases from V and 1 base from J, the junction contained 8 bases not matched to a gene. The CDR3 contains 14 residues. The germline gives CDR1 SNHLY, CDR2 FYNNEI. The CDR3: CASKTGVPSYEQYF. The DNA for the CDR3 is TGTGCCAGTAAGACAGGGGTGCCTTCCTACGAGCAGTACTTC.

This clone was detected once. This sequence joins TRBV7-3 and TRBJ1-1, with TRBD1 matching over 7 bases. V dropped 4 bases and J dropped 0; count of bases not matched to a gene: 5. CDR3 length: 15 residues. CDR1 is SGHTA, CDR2 FQGTGA, per germline. The CDR3 DNA is TGTGCCAGCAGCTCAGGGGGGCAGCTGAACACTGAAGCTTTCTTT. Translated: CASSSGGQLNTEAFF.

The chain couples TRBV28 to TRBJ1-5; 7 nucleotides line up with TRBD1. Germline CDR1 is MDHEN and CDR2 is SYDVKM. The ends lost 6 bases at V and 2 bases at J; junction bases unmatched: 7. The CDR3 consists of 15 residues. The CDR3 is CASSPRTGGNQPQHF. CDR3 DNA sequence: TGTGCCAGCAGCCCGCGGACAGGAGGCAATCAGCCCCAGCATTTT. The full variable domain, with the rest looked up from reference TRBV28 and TRBJ1-5, is DVKVTQSSRYLVKRTGEKVFLECVQDMDHENMFWYRQDPGLGLRLIYFSYDVKMKEKGDIPEGYSVSREKKERFSLILESASTNQTSMYLCASSPRTGGNQPQHFGDGTRLSIL.

The chain has TRBV7-9 and TRBJ2-5; D not resolved. V gave up 1 base and J gave up 2 bases, with 8 bases separating them. From germline, CDR1 is SEHNR and CDR2 FQNEAQ (reference sequence). CDR3 length: 14 amino acids. CDR3 region: CASSLESLQETQYF. DNA for the CDR3: TGTGCCAGCAGCTTAGAATCGTTGCAAGAGACCCAGTACTTC.

The chain links TRBV30 to TRBJ1-6; TRBD1 is a possible D gene (5 bases). With 4 bases removed from V and 10 bases from J, the gap between germline ends came to 14 bases. CDR1 and CDR2 from the germline V gene are GTSNPN and SVGIG (reference sequence). CDR3 length: 13 residues. CDR3 in DNA: TGTGCCTGGACGGACAACGCTCTCTCACCCCTCCACTTT. Amino acids: CAWTDNALSPLHF.

The chain uses TRBV9 and TRBJ1-1, with 11 bases identical to TRBD1. CDR1 and CDR2 from the germline V gene are SGDLS and YYNGEE. Trimming removed 3 bases from V and 4 bases from J; junction bases left unmatched: 5. The CDR3 is 15 residues long. The CDR3 DNA reads as TGTGCCAGCAGCGAGACCGGGACAGGGGGCACTGAAGCTTTCTTT. Protein product: CASSETGTGGTEAFF.

In regard to this clone: Other DNA sequences within the sample encode an identical CDR3. The chain carries TRBV28 and TRBJ2-1, with a weak D call TRBD2 (5 bases). This CDR3 contains 14 residues. V was pared by 4 bases and J by 1 base, with 8 bases between. Germline CDR1 reads MDHEN; CDR2 reads SYDVKM. CDR3 sequence reads: CASSWLASYNEQFF. CDR3 nucleotide sequence: TGTGCCAGCAGTTGGCTAGCATCCTACAATGAGCAGTTCTTC.

This chain connects TRBV11-3 to TRBJ2-7, with no clear D. Trimming left V 3 bases short and J 3 bases short, with 9 bases between. The germline V gene has CDR1 SGHNT and CDR2 YENEEA. The CDR3 totals 13 residues. Here the CDR3 DNA reads TGTGCCAGCAGCTTCCGGGTAGGCTACGAGCAGTACTTC. Translated: CASSFRVGYEQYF.

The chain recombines TRBV10-3 with TRBJ1-1; possible D gene TRBD1, 6 bases. The ends were cut back, 5 bases at V and 1 base at J, with 11 bases in the middle. Germline values: CDR1 ENHRY, CDR2 SYGVKD. The CDR3 loop spans 14 amino acids. The CDR3 DNA reads TGTGCCATCAGTATACAGGGTACGAACACTGAAGCTTTCTTT. Translated: CAISIQGTNTEAFF.

The chain recombines TRBV9 with TRBJ1-1, with TRBD1 matching 11 bases. Germline V gene data show CDR1 as SGDLS and CDR2 as YYNGEE. J lost 8 bases, V lost 3 bases, and 6 bases had no gene match. The CDR3 sequence is 14 residues long. CDR3 coding DNA: TGTGCCAGCAGCGCCTCGAGGACAGGGGGCGAAGCTTTCTTT. Residues: CASSASRTGGEAFF.

The V gene is TRBV9, the J gene TRBJ2-5; TRBD2 matches 8 bases. V gave up 3 bases and J gave up 2 bases; unmatched junction bases: 12. The CDR3 contains 17 residues. Looked up from germline, CDR1 is SGDLS and CDR2 is YYNGEE. Written as DNA, the CDR3 is TGTGCCAGCAGCGACAGTGTAGATACTAGCGGTCAAGAGACCCAGTACTTC. The encoded protein is CASSDSVDTSGQETQYF.

This clone turned up a few times. V usage is TRBV7-9 and J usage is TRBJ1-5; D unclear. Germline assignment: CDR1 SEHNR and CDR2 FQNEAQ (reference sequence). There are 12 residues in the CDR3. V was cut by 3 bases and J by 7 bases, with 7 bases left in between. CDR3 nucleotide sequence: TGTGCCAGCAGCTTTCTAAAACAGCCCCAGCATTTT. It translates to CASSFLKQPQHF.

V is TRBV27 and J is TRBJ2-7; no firm D call. The CDR3 is made up of 14 amino acids. Germline values: CDR1 MNHEY, CDR2 SMNVEV (reference sequence). Between the trimmed V and J ends, which lost 1 base and 0 bases, there was a span of 7 bases. The CDR3 region is CASSLYTDSYEQYF. The CDR3 coding sequence is TGTGCCAGCAGTTTATACACTGACTCCTACGAGCAGTACTTC.

This rearrangement joins TRBV7-9 to TRBJ2-7, with 10 bases aligning to TRBD1. This CDR3 comprises 16 residues. J lost 3 bases, V lost 5 bases, and 10 bases had no gene match. Germline CDR1 SEHNR, CDR2 FQNEAQ (reference sequence). This chain's CDR3 is CASSGNLDRGIYEQYF. CDR3 bases: TGTGCCAGCAGCGGAAACTTGGACAGGGGGATCTACGAGCAGTACTTC.

The chain joins TRBV9 to TRBJ1-1; D not certain. The CDR3 consists of 12 residues. V lost 4 bases to trimming and J lost 10 bases, with 14 bases between them. Germline-derived CDR1 and CDR2 are SGDLS and YYNGEE. The CDR3 reads CASSRPGLSAFF. CDR3 bases: TGTGCCAGCAGCCGACCAGGTTTATCAGCTTTCTTT.